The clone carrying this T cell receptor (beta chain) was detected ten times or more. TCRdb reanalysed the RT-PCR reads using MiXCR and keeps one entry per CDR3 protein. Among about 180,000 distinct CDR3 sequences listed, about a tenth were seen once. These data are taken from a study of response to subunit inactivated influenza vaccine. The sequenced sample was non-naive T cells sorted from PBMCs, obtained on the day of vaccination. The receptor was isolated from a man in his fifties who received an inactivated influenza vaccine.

The CDR3 DNA reads TGCGCCAGCAGCTGGTCAGGACAGGGTAATCAGCCCCAGCATTTT. It codes for CASSWSGQGNQPQHF. J is TRBJ1-5 and V is TRBV5-1; 8 bases match TRBD1. From germline, CDR1 is SGHRS and CDR2 YFSETQ. Unmatched junction bases numbered 6, after V lost 3 bases and J lost 4 bases. There are 15 residues in the CDR3.